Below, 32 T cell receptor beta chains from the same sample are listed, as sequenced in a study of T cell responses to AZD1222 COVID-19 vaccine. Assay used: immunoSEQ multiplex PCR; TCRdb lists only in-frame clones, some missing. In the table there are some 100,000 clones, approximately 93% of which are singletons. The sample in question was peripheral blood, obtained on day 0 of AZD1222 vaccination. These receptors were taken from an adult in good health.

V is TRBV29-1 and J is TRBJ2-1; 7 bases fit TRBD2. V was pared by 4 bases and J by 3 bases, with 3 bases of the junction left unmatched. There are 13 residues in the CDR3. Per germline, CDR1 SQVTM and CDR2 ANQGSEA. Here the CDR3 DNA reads TGCAGCGTTGGGGTAGCGGGCTACAATGAGCAGTTCTTC. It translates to CSVGVAGYNEQFF.

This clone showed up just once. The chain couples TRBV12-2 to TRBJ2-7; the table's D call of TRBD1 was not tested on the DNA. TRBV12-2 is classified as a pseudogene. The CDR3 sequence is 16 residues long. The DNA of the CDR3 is TGTGCAAGTCGCTGCGGACAGGAGGAATACACCTACGAGCAGTACTTC. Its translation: CASRCGQEEYTYEQYF.

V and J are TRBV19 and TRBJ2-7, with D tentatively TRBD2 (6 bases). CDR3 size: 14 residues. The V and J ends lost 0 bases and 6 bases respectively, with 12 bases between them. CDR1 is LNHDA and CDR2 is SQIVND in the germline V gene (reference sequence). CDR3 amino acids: CASSIDSSGLEQYF. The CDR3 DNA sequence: TGTGCCAGTAGTATAGACAGTTCGGGACTCGAGCAGTACTTC.

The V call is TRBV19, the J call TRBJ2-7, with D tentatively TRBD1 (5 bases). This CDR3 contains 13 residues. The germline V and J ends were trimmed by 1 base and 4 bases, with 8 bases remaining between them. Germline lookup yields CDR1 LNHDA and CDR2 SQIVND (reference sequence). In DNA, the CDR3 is TGTGCCAGTAGTATAGTCCAGGGATACGAGCAGTACTTC. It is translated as CASSIVQGYEQYF. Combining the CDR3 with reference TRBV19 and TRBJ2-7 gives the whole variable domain DGGITQSPKYLFRKEGQNVTLSCEQNLNHDAMYWYRQDPGQGLRLIYYSQIVNDFQKGDIAEGYSVSREKKESFPLTVTSAQKNPTAFYLCASSIVQGYEQYFGPGTRLTVT.

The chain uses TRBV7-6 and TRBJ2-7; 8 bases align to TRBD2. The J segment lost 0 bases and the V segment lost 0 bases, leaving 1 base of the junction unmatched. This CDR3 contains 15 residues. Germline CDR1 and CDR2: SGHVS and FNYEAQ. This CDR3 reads CASSLAREASYEQYF. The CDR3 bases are TGTGCCAGCAGCTTAGCGCGGGAGGCCTCCTACGAGCAGTACTTC.

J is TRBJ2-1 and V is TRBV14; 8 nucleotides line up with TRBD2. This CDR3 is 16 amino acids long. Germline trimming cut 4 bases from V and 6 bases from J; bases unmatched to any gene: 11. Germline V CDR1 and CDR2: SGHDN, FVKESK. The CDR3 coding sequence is TGTGCCAGCAGCCCGGTAATGCGCGGGGGGTCCAATGAGCAGTTCTTC. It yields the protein CASSPVMRGGSNEQFF.

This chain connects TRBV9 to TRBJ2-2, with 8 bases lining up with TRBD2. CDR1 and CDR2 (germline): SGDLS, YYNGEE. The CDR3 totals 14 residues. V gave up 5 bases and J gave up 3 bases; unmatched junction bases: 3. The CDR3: CASRAGGDTGELFF. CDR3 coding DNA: TGTGCCAGCAGGGCGGGGGGCGACACCGGGGAGCTGTTTTTT.

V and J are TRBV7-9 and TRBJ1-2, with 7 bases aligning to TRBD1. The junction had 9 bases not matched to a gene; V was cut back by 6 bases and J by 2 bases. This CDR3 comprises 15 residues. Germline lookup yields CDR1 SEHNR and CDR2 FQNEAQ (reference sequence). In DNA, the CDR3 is TGTGCCAGCAGTCTCGGACAGGAACAAAACTATGGCTACACCTTC. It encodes CASSLGQEQNYGYTF.

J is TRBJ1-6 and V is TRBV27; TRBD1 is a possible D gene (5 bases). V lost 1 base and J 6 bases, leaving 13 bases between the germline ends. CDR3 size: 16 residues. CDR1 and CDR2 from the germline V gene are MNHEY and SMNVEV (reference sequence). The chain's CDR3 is CASSLYIGRANSPLHF. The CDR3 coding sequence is TGTGCCAGCAGTTTATATATCGGCAGGGCTAATTCACCCCTCCACTTT.

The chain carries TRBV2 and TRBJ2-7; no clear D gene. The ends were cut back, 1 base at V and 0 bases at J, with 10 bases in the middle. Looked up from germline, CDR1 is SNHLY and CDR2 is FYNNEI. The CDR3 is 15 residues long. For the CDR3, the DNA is TGTGCCAGCAGTGAAGGCAGTTTAGCCTCCTACGAGCAGTACTTC. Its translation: CASSEGSLASYEQYF.

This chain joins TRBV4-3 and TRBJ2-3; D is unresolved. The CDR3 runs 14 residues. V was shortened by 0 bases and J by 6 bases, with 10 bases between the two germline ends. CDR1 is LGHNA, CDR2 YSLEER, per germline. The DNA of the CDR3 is TGCGCCAGCAGCCAAGAGAGGATATACGATACGCAGTATTTT. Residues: CASSQERIYDTQYF.

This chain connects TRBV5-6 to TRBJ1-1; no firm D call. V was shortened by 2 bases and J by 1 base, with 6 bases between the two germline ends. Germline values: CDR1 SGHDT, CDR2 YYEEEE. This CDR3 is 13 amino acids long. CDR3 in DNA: TGTGCCAGCAGCTTCTACACGAACACTGAAGCTTTCTTT. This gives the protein CASSFYTNTEAFF.

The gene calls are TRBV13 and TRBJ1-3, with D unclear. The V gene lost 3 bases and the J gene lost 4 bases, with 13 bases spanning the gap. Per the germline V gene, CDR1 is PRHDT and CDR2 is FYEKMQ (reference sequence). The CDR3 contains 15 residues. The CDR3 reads CASSFFVTAGNTIYF. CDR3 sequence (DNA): TGTGCCAGCAGCTTTTTCGTGACGGCGGGAAACACCATATATTTT.

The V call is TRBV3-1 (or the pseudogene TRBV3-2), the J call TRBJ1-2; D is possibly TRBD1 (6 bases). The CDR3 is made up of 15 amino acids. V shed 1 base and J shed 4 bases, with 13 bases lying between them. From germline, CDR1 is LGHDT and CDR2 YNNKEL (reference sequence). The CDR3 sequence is CASSQGRGGLYGYTF. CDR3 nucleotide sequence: TGTGCCAGCAGCCAAGGAAGAGGGGGTCTCTATGGCTACACCTTC.

The DNA of the CDR3 is TGTGCCAGCAGCTTCGTGGGCCAGGTCACCATATATTTT. This translates into CASSFVGQVTIYF. The chain is built from TRBV5-5 and TRBJ1-3; D ambiguous. Germline V gene lookup returns CDR1 SGHKS and CDR2 YYEKEE (reference sequence). The CDR3 sequence is 13 residues long. The V gene lost 2 bases and the J gene lost 9 bases, with 12 bases spanning the gap.

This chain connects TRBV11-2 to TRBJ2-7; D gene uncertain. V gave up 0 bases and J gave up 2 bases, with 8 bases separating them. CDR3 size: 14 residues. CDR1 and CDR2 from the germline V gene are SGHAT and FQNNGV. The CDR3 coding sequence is TGTGCCAGCAGCTTAGATTGGGTGACCTACGAGCAGTACTTC. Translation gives CASSLDWVTYEQYF.

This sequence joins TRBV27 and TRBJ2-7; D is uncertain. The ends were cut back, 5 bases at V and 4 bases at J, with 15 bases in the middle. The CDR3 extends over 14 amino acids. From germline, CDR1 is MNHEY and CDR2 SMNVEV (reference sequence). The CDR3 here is CASSPPGRSYEQYF. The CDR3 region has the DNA TGTGCCAGCAGTCCCCCAGGACGGTCGTACGAGCAGTACTTC.

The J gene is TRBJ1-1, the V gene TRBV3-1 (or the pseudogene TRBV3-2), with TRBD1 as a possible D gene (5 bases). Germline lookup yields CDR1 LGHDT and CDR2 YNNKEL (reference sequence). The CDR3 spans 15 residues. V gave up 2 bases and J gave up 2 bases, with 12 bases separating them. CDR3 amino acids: CASSQRGLPNTEAFF. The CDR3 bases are TGTGCCAGCAGCCAACGGGGACTGCCAAACACTGAAGCTTTCTTT.

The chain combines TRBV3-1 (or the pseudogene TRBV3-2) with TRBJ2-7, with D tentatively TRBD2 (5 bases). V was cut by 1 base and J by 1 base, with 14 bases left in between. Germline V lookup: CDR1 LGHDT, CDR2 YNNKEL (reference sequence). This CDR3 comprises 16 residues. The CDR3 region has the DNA TGTGCCAGCAGCCAAGTTGCCAGAAGGACTTCCTACGAGCAGTACTTC. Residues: CASSQVARRTSYEQYF.

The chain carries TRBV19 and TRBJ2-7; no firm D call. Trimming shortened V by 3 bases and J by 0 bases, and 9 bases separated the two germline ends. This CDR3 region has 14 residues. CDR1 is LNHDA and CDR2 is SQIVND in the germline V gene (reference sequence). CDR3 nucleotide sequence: TGTGCCAGTAGTATGGTCAGGTTCTCCTACGAGCAGTACTTC. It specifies CASSMVRFSYEQYF.

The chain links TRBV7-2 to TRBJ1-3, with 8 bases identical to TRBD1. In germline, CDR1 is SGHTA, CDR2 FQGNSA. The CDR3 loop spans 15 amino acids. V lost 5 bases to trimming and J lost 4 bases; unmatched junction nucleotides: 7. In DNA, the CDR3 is TGTGCCAGCAGCCAGCAGACAGGGGTAGGAAACACCATATATTTT. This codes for CASSQQTGVGNTIYF.

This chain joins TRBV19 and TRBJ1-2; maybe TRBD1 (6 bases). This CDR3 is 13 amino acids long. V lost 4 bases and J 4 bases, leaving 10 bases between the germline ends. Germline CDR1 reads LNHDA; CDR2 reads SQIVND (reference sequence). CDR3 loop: CASSRTAIYGYTF. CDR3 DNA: TGTGCCAGTAGTAGGACAGCCATCTATGGCTACACCTTC.

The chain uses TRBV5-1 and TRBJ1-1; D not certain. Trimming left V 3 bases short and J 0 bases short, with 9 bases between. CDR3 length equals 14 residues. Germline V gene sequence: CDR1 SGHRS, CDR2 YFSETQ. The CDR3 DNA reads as TGCGCCAGCAGCTCCGAGACGGTGAACACTGAAGCTTTCTTT. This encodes CASSSETVNTEAFF.

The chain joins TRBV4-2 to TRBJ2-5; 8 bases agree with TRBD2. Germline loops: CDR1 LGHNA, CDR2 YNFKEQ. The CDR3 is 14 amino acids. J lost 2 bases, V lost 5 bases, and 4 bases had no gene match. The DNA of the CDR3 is TGTGCCAGCAGCGCCGGGACTAGGCAAGAGACCCAGTACTTC. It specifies CASSAGTRQETQYF.

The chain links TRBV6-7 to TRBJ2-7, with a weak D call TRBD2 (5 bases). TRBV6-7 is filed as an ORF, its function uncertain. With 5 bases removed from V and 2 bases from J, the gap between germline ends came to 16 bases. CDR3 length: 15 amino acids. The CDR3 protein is CASSPCGLSPYEQYF. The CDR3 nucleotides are TGTGCCAGCAGTCCCTGCGGGCTTTCTCCCTACGAGCAGTACTTC.

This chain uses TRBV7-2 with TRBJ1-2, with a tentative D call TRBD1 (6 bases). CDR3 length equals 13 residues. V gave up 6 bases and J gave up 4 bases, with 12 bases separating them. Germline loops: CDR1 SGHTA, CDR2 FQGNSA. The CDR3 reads CASSPGVAYGYTF. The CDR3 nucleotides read TGTGCCAGCAGTCCAGGGGTAGCCTATGGCTACACCTTC. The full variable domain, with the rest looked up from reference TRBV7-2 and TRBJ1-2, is GAGVSQSPSNKVTEKGKDVELRCDPISGHTALYWYRQSLGQGLEFLIYFQGNSAPDKSGLPSDRFSAERTGGSVSTLTIQRTQQEDSAVYLCASSPGVAYGYTFGSGTRLTVV.

The CDR3 loop is CASSVGSLSNQPQHF. CDR3 nucleotide sequence: TGTGCCAGCAGCGTGGGGTCTTTAAGCAATCAGCCCCAGCATTTT. The chain couples TRBV9 to TRBJ1-5, with D unclear. The germline V gene has CDR1 SGDLS and CDR2 YYNGEE. This CDR3 comprises 15 residues. Trimming pared 2 bases from V and 1 base from J, leaving 10 bases between.

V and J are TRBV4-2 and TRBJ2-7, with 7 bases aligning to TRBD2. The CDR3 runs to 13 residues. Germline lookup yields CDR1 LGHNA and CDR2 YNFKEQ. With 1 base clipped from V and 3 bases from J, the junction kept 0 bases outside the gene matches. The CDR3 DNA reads TGTGCCAGCAGCCAAGGCGGGGGCTACGAGCAGTACTTC. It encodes CASSQGGGYEQYF.

CDR3 nucleotides: TGTGCCAGCAGCCAAGGGGCGGGTAGCGGGTTCTCGTACAATGAGCAGTTCTTC. Translation: CASSQGAGSGFSYNEQFF. The rearrangement links TRBV4-2 to TRBJ2-1; 7 bases map to TRBD2. The CDR3 covers 18 residues. Germline trimming cut 1 base from V and 4 bases from J; bases unmatched to any gene: 13. Germline V gene data show CDR1 as LGHNA and CDR2 as YNFKEQ.

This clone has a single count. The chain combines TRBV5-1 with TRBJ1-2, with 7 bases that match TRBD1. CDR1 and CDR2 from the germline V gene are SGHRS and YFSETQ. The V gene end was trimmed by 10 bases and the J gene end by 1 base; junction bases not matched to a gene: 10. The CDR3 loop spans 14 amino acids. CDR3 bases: TGCGCCCTCGAAGGGACAGCCTTTAACTATGGCTACACCTTC. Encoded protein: CALEGTAFNYGYTF. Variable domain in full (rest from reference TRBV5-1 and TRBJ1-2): KAGVTQTPRYLIKTRGQQVTLSCSPISGHRSVSWYQQTPGQGLQFLFEYFSETQRNKGNFPGRFSGRQFSNSRSEMNVSTLELGDSALYLCALEGTAFNYGYTFGSGTRLTVV.

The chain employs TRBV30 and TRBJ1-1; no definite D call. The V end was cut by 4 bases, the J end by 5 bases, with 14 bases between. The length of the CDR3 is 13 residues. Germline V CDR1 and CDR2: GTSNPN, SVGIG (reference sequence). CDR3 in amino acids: CAWIPIGVTEAFF. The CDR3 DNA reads TGTGCCTGGATTCCAATCGGGGTTACTGAAGCTTTCTTT.

The CDR3 bases are TGTGCCAGCTCCCGGGGGGCTGGGGAGACCCAGTACTTC. It is translated as CASSRGAGETQYF. The V gene is TRBV12-3 or TRBV12-4, the J gene TRBJ2-5; D might be TRBD2 (7 bases). CDR3 length equals 13 residues. The V gene lost 8 bases and the J gene lost 5 bases, with 15 bases spanning the gap.